This is a list of T cell receptor beta chains from one sample in a study of molecular identifiers for immune sequencing clone quantification. A single record per CDR3 protein comes from TCRdb applying MiXCR to the PCR reads. The data contain some 65,000 distinct CDR3 sequences, about 18% of them seen just once; the ten biggest clones take up roughly 1.6%. Sequenced: naive CD8+ T cells from blood, with Jurkat cell RNA spiked in. Receptor source: a human donor in good health. Some libraries in this study had Jurkat cell RNA spiked in. The CDR3 runs from the conserved cysteine through the conserved F or W. The D gene is left open where the match is weak. The size entry is marked missing in some rows and otherwise reads once, few, many or a size class.

d_call: NA; clone_size: many; j_call: TRBJ2-7; v_call: TRBV29-1; cdr3_nt: TGCAGCGTTGAACAGGGTTACGAGCAGTACTTC; cdr3_aa: CSVEQGYEQYF
d_call: NA; clone_size: many; j_call: TRBJ2-2; v_call: TRBV15; cdr3_nt: TGTGCCACCAGCGGACCGGGACTGACAAACACCGGGGAGCTGTTTTTT; cdr3_aa: CATSGPGLTNTGELFF
d_call: TRBD2; clone_size: many; j_call: TRBJ2-7; v_call: TRBV10-3; cdr3_nt: TGTGCCATCAGCGAAGGACTAGCGGGAGGCCACTACGAGCAGTACTTC; cdr3_aa: CAISEGLAGGHYEQYF
d_call: NA; clone_size: few; j_call: TRBJ2-1; v_call: TRBV5-6; cdr3_nt: TGTGCCAGCAGCTTGAGTGGAGAATTCAACTACAATGAGCAGTTCTTC; cdr3_aa: CASSLSGEFNYNEQFF
d_call: TRBD2; clone_size: many; j_call: TRBJ2-3; v_call: TRBV27; cdr3_nt: TGTGCCAGCAGTTTTGGCAGCGGGAGAGTAGTAGATACGCAGTATTTT; cdr3_aa: CASSFGSGRVVDTQYF
d_call: NA; clone_size: many; j_call: TRBJ2-1; v_call: TRBV4-3; cdr3_nt: TGCGCCAGCAGCCAAGGGGAGCTTATTAGCTACAATGAGCAGTTCTTC; cdr3_aa: CASSQGELISYNEQFF
d_call: TRBD1; clone_size: many; j_call: TRBJ2-5; v_call: TRBV27; cdr3_nt: TGTGCCAGCAGAAGCACGACAGGGGCCTTACAAGAGACCCAGTACTTC; cdr3_aa: CASRSTTGALQETQYF
d_call: NA; clone_size: many; j_call: TRBJ2-7; v_call: TRBV5-5; cdr3_nt: TGTGCCAGCAGCGACAACGGCGAGCAGTACTTC; cdr3_aa: CASSDNGEQYF
d_call: NA; clone_size: few; j_call: TRBJ2-3; v_call: TRBV7-9; cdr3_nt: TGTGCCAGCAGCTTATCCTGGACAGGGAGGGGGCCCAGCACAGATACGCAGTATTTT; cdr3_aa: CASSLSWTGRGPSTDTQYF
d_call: NA; clone_size: few; j_call: TRBJ2-7; v_call: TRBV2; cdr3_nt: TGTGCCAGCAGTGATCAAGCGGACTCCTACGAGCAGTACTTC; cdr3_aa: CASSDQADSYEQYF
d_call: NA; clone_size: many; j_call: TRBJ2-1; v_call: TRBV29-1; cdr3_nt: TGCAGCGTTCTTCCGAGCGGAGATTTCAATGAGCAGTTCTTC; cdr3_aa: CSVLPSGDFNEQFF
d_call: NA; clone_size: many; j_call: TRBJ2-3; v_call: TRBV6-6; cdr3_nt: TGTGCCAGCAGTTACCCCGACTCCGATACGCAGTATTTT; cdr3_aa: CASSYPDSDTQYF
d_call: NA; clone_size: many; j_call: TRBJ2-1; v_call: TRBV7-6; cdr3_nt: TGTGCCAGCAGCTTAGGGCTCGGGACGGAGACCTACAATGAGCAGTTCTTC; cdr3_aa: CASSLGLGTETYNEQFF
d_call: NA; clone_size: NA; j_call: TRBJ2-7; v_call: TRBV28; cdr3_nt: TGTGCCGGCAGTTTTCGGGGAGGCGCCTACGAGCAGTACTTC; cdr3_aa: CAGSFRGGAYEQYF
d_call: NA; clone_size: few; j_call: TRBJ2-2; v_call: TRBV6-2/TRBV6-3; cdr3_nt: TGTGCCAGCGACGGGGTGACCGGGGAGCTGTTTTTT; cdr3_aa: CASDGVTGELFF
d_call: TRBD2; clone_size: many; j_call: TRBJ2-3; v_call: TRBV15; cdr3_nt: TGTGCCACCAGCACCTCCATAGCGGGAGCGACAGATACGCAGTATTTT; cdr3_aa: CATSTSIAGATDTQYF
d_call: TRBD2; clone_size: many; j_call: TRBJ2-3; v_call: TRBV12-3/TRBV12-4; cdr3_nt: TGTGCCAGCACCCCTTTACCCGGGACTAGTGGCATGGAGACAGATACGCAGTATTTT; cdr3_aa: CASTPLPGTSGMETDTQYF
d_call: NA; clone_size: many; j_call: TRBJ1-6; v_call: TRBV14; cdr3_nt: TGTGCCAGCAGCCAACGATCGACGGGCTCCTATAATTCACCCCTCCACTTT; cdr3_aa: CASSQRSTGSYNSPLHF
d_call: NA; clone_size: many; j_call: TRBJ2-4; v_call: TRBV11-2; cdr3_nt: TGTGCCAGCAGCTTAGTGACGGGAGCGGCCATTCAGTACTTC; cdr3_aa: CASSLVTGAAIQYF
d_call: NA; clone_size: few; j_call: TRBJ2-3; v_call: TRBV15; cdr3_nt: TGTGCCACCAGCACAGAGGGTGCCAACACCGGGGATACGCAGTATTTT; cdr3_aa: CATSTEGANTGDTQYF
d_call: NA; clone_size: many; j_call: TRBJ2-5; v_call: TRBV18; cdr3_nt: TGTGCCAGCTCACCCGGGGGCCAGGGTGGCCAAAACGTCGAGACCCAGTACTTC; cdr3_aa: CASSPGGQGGQNVETQYF
d_call: TRBD2; clone_size: many; j_call: TRBJ2-3; v_call: TRBV7-8; cdr3_nt: TGTGCCAGCAGCTTAGTTAGCGGGAGCACAGATACGCAGTATTTT; cdr3_aa: CASSLVSGSTDTQYF
d_call: NA; clone_size: NA; j_call: TRBJ2-7; v_call: TRBV27; cdr3_nt: TGTGCCAGCAGTATGTTTGGCGACCGCCTCTCCTACGAGCAGTACTTC; cdr3_aa: CASSMFGDRLSYEQYF
d_call: TRBD2; clone_size: NA; j_call: TRBJ2-2; v_call: TRBV20-1; cdr3_nt: TGCACCAAGGGACTAGCGGGTAGTCGACGTGACACCGGGGAGCTGTTTTTT; cdr3_aa: CTKGLAGSRRDTGELFF
d_call: NA; clone_size: many; j_call: TRBJ2-5; v_call: TRBV11-3; cdr3_nt: TGTGCCAGCACCGAAACAGGGGGGGATAGACTAGCGGAATACCAAGAGACCCAGTACTTC; cdr3_aa: CASTETGGDRLAEYQETQYF
d_call: TRBD2; clone_size: many; j_call: TRBJ2-5; v_call: TRBV7-8; cdr3_nt: TGTGCCAGCAGCATCCGACTAGCGGGAGCCGTGAGCGAGACCCAGTACTTC; cdr3_aa: CASSIRLAGAVSETQYF
d_call: NA; clone_size: many; j_call: TRBJ1-5; v_call: TRBV6-2/TRBV6-3; cdr3_nt: TGTGCCAGCAGTTACTCTATCAGGGGCGATCAGCCCCAGCATTTT; cdr3_aa: CASSYSIRGDQPQHF
d_call: NA; clone_size: few; j_call: TRBJ2-7; v_call: TRBV4-1; cdr3_nt: TGCGCCAGCAGCCAAGATCCGGGACTCTACGAGCAGTACTTC; cdr3_aa: CASSQDPGLYEQYF
d_call: NA; clone_size: many; j_call: TRBJ1-2; v_call: TRBV14; cdr3_nt: TGTGCCAGCAGCCAAGCGAGAGTTAACTATGGCTACACCTTC; cdr3_aa: CASSQARVNYGYTF
d_call: NA; clone_size: NA; j_call: TRBJ1-2; v_call: TRBV19; cdr3_nt: TGTGCCAGTAGTATGTCGGCAGGAGCTGGCTACACCTTC; cdr3_aa: CASSMSAGAGYTF
d_call: NA; clone_size: many; j_call: TRBJ2-7; v_call: TRBV29-1; cdr3_nt: TGCAGCGTTGCGGAGGGATACGAGCAGTACTTC; cdr3_aa: CSVAEGYEQYF
d_call: TRBD2; clone_size: many; j_call: TRBJ2-1; v_call: TRBV7-2; cdr3_nt: TGTGCCAGCAGCTTAAGGCTAGCGGGTACAAACAATGAGCAGTTCTTC; cdr3_aa: CASSLRLAGTNNEQFF
d_call: NA; clone_size: many; j_call: TRBJ2-7; v_call: TRBV27; cdr3_nt: TGTGCCAGCAGTTTATCAGGGGACTACGAGCAGTACTTC; cdr3_aa: CASSLSGDYEQYF
d_call: NA; clone_size: many; j_call: TRBJ1-5; v_call: TRBV20-1; cdr3_nt: TGCAGTGCTAGCAAGTTGAATAGCAATCAGCCCCAGCATTTT; cdr3_aa: CSASKLNSNQPQHF
d_call: NA; clone_size: many; j_call: TRBJ1-1; v_call: TRBV6-2/TRBV6-3; cdr3_nt: TGTGCCAGCAACATAGGTTCGAACACTGAAGCTTTCTTT; cdr3_aa: CASNIGSNTEAFF
d_call: NA; clone_size: NA; j_call: TRBJ2-1; v_call: TRBV5-6; cdr3_nt: TGTGCCAGCAGCTTGACGGATAATGAGCAGTTCTTC; cdr3_aa: CASSLTDNEQFF
d_call: TRBD1; clone_size: many; j_call: TRBJ2-5; v_call: TRBV7-6; cdr3_nt: TGTGCCAGCACCCCACGGGACAGTCAAGAGACCCAGTACTTC; cdr3_aa: CASTPRDSQETQYF
d_call: TRBD2; clone_size: many; j_call: TRBJ2-7; v_call: TRBV11-2; cdr3_nt: TGTGCCAGCAGCCCCCCGGGGGGGGCTAGCGGGAGGTACGAGCAGTACTTC; cdr3_aa: CASSPPGGASGRYEQYF
d_call: TRBD1; clone_size: once; j_call: TRBJ2-7; v_call: TRBV24-1; cdr3_nt: TGTGCCACCCCCGAGGACAGGACCTACGAGCAGTACTTC; cdr3_aa: CATPEDRTYEQYF
d_call: NA; clone_size: many; j_call: TRBJ2-6; v_call: TRBV30; cdr3_nt: TGTGCCTGGAGTGGAGGCTCTGGGGCCAACGTCCTGACTTTC; cdr3_aa: CAWSGGSGANVLTF
d_call: NA; clone_size: many; j_call: TRBJ2-6; v_call: TRBV7-8; cdr3_nt: TGTGCCAGCAGGCAGGGCTCTGGGGCCAACGTCCTGACTTTC; cdr3_aa: CASRQGSGANVLTF
d_call: TRBD2; clone_size: many; j_call: TRBJ2-7; v_call: TRBV20-1; cdr3_nt: TGCAGTGCTAGGCCTCTAGCGGGAGTGTTGTACGAGCAGTACTTC; cdr3_aa: CSARPLAGVLYEQYF
d_call: TRBD1; clone_size: few; j_call: TRBJ1-2; v_call: TRBV30; cdr3_nt: TGTGCCTGGAGTCAACCTCCGGCGGGACAGCTCACCGGGAACTATGGCTACACCTTC; cdr3_aa: CAWSQPPAGQLTGNYGYTF
d_call: NA; clone_size: NA; j_call: TRBJ2-6; v_call: TRBV5-3; cdr3_nt: TGTGCGACCTTGGAGCGACAGTTAACGAGGGCTGGGGCCAACGTCCTGACTTTC; cdr3_aa: CATLERQLTRAGANVLTF
d_call: NA; clone_size: many; j_call: TRBJ2-1; v_call: TRBV27; cdr3_nt: TGTGCCAGCAGTTTATCGGCGGGGACCGATGAGCAGTTCTTC; cdr3_aa: CASSLSAGTDEQFF
d_call: TRBD2; clone_size: many; j_call: TRBJ2-5; v_call: TRBV27; cdr3_nt: TGTGCCAGCAGTGCATCTAGCGGAGAGTACCAAGAGACCCAGTACTTC; cdr3_aa: CASSASSGEYQETQYF